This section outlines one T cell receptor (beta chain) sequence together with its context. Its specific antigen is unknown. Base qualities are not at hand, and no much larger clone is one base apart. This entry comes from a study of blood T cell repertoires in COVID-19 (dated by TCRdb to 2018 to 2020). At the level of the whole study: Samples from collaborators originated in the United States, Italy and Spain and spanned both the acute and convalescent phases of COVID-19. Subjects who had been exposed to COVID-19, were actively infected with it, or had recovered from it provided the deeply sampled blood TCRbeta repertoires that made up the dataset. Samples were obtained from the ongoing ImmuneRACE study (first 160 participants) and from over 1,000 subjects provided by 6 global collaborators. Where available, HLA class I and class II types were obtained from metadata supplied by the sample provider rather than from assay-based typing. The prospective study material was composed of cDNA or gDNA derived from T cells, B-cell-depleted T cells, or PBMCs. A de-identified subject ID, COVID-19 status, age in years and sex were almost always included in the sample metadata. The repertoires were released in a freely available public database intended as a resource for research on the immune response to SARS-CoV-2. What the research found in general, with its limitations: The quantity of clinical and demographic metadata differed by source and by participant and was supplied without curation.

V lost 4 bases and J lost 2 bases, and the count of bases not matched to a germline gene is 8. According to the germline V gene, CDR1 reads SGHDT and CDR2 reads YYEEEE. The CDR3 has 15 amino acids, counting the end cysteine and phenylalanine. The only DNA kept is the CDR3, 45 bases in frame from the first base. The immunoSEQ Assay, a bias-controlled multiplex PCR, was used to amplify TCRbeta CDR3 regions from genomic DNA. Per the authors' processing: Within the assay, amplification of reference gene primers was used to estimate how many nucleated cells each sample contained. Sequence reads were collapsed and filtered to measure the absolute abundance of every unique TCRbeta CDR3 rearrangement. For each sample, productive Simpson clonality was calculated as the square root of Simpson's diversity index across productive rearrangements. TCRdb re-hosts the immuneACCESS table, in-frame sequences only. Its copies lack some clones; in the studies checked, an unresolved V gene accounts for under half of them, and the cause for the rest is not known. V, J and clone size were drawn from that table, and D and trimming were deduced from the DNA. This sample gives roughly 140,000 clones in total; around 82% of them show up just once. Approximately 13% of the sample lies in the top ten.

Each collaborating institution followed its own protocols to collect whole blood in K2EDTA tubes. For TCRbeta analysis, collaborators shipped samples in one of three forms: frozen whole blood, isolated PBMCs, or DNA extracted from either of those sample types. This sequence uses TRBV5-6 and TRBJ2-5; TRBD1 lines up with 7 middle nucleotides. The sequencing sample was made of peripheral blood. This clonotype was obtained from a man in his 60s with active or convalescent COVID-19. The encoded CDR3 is CASSPGDSKQETQYF. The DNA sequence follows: TGTGCCAGCAGCCCAGGGGACAGTAAGCAAGAGACCCAGTACTTC.